The 21 T cell receptor beta chains in this list originate from one sample, sequenced in a study of blood T cell repertoires in COVID-19. TCRdb keeps only in-frame clones here, not all; method: immunoSEQ multiplex PCR. The sample includes 140,000 to 150,000 clones, roughly 88% seen only once; the top ten take under 4.5%. The sample comprised PBMCs or T cells enriched from blood (not recorded which). These receptors came from a man aged 45 to 65 who had recovered from COVID-19.

This chain links TRBV2 with TRBJ2-2; 7 bases align to TRBD2. Germline CDR1 is SNHLY and CDR2 is FYNNEI. Trimming removed 5 bases from V and 6 bases from J; junction bases left unmatched: 3. The CDR3 extends over 13 amino acids. CDR3 amino acids: CASSRSGPGELFF. CDR3 bases: TGTGCCAGCAGTCGTAGCGGGCCCGGGGAGCTGTTTTTT.

The CDR3 loop is CASSIRLDQGGYTF. In DNA form, the CDR3 reads TGTGCCAGTAGTATTCGCCTGGATCAGGGAGGCTACACCTTC. This chain connects TRBV19 to TRBJ1-2, with a possible D match to TRBD1 (5 bases). The CDR3 totals 14 residues. Germline V CDR1 and CDR2: LNHDA, SQIVND (reference sequence). The ends were cut back, 3 bases at V and 8 bases at J, with 16 bases in the middle.

The chain couples TRBV5-6 to TRBJ2-7; tentatively, D is TRBD2 (5 bases). CDR1 and CDR2 from the germline V gene are SGHDT and YYEEEE. The V gene lost 5 bases and the J gene lost 1 base, with 19 bases spanning the gap. The CDR3 sequence is 16 residues long. The CDR3 DNA follows: TGTGCCAGCAGGTTATTCCGAGGCGGGCGGTCCTACGAGCAGTACTTC. Encoded protein: CASRLFRGGRSYEQYF.

The chain has TRBV9 and TRBJ1-4, with D possibly being TRBD1 (5 bases). CDR1 and CDR2 (germline): SGDLS, YYNGEE. The V and J ends lost 3 bases and 7 bases respectively, with 16 bases between them. The CDR3 spans 15 residues. This CDR3 reads CASSGAGRISEKLFF. For the CDR3, the DNA is TGTGCCAGCAGCGGCGCAGGGAGGATTAGTGAAAAACTGTTTTTT.

The chain is built from TRBV11-3 and TRBJ2-1; possibly TRBD1 for D (5 bases). The length of the CDR3 is 14 residues. Between the trimmed V and J ends, which lost 1 base and 8 bases, there was a span of 12 bases. CDR1 and CDR2 (germline): SGHNT, YENEEA. The CDR3 DNA reads TGTGCCAGCAGCTTAGGGCAGGGTACCTATGAGCAGTTCTTC. Translating gives CASSLGQGTYEQFF.

The genes are TRBV14 and TRBJ2-5; no firm D call. Germline V gene lookup returns CDR1 SGHDN and CDR2 FVKESK. The V gene lost 2 bases and the J gene lost 7 bases, with 5 bases spanning the gap. The length of the CDR3 is 11 residues. CDR3 residues: CASSQIGTQYF. The CDR3 nucleotides are TGTGCCAGCAGCCAAATCGGGACCCAGTACTTC.

The chain combines TRBV7-9 with TRBJ1-2; the match to TRBD1 covers 9 bases. The V gene's germline CDR1 is SEHNR and CDR2 FQNEAQ (reference sequence). The CDR3 totals 17 residues. The V gene end was trimmed by 4 bases and the J gene end by 1 base; junction bases not matched to a gene: 10. The CDR3 region has the DNA TGTGCCAGCAGCTCGGAACCCAGGACAGGGGTTAACTATGGCTACACCTTC. It codes for CASSSEPRTGVNYGYTF.

The rearrangement uses TRBV20-1 and TRBJ2-2, with TRBD1 identical over 7 bases. Trimming took 3 bases from V and 1 from J; bases not matched to a gene: 8. In germline, CDR1 is DFQATT, CDR2 SNEGSKA (reference sequence). This CDR3 is built from 16 residues. The CDR3 here is CSASRRGLLNTGELFF. The DNA of the CDR3 is TGCAGTGCTAGTCGAAGGGGGCTTTTGAACACCGGGGAGCTGTTTTTT.

The chain couples TRBV11-2 to TRBJ1-6; 7 bases map to TRBD1. Germline V lookup: CDR1 SGHAT, CDR2 FQNNGV. The CDR3 consists of 16 residues. The V and J ends lost 0 bases and 10 bases, in that order; junction bases with no gene match: 9. CDR3 loop: CASSLDRALRGSPLHF. The DNA for the CDR3 is TGTGCCAGCAGCTTAGATCGGGCCCTCAGGGGGTCACCCCTCCACTTT.

This clone has more than one count but fewer than ten. This CDR3 reads CASSFNRVPDTEAFF. The DNA of the CDR3 is TGTGCCAGCAGCTTTAACAGGGTTCCGGACACTGAAGCTTTCTTT. The genes are TRBV11-2 and TRBJ1-1; the D gene is possibly TRBD1 (6 bases). Deletions cut 3 bases from V and 3 bases from J, with 14 bases between. CDR3 size: 15 residues. The germline CDR1 and CDR2 sequences are SGHAT and FQNNGV.

The chain carries TRBV7-2 and TRBJ1-5, with 7 positions matching TRBD1. The CDR3 runs 14 residues. CDR1 SGHTA and CDR2 FQGNSA come from the germline V gene. V shed 2 bases, J shed 6 bases, and the junction held 4 bases outside the gene matches. The CDR3 sequence: CASSLKAGGQPQHF. CDR3 nucleotide sequence: TGTGCCAGCAGCTTAAAGGCAGGGGGTCAGCCCCAGCATTTT.

This clone was counted only a few times. The chain joins TRBV25-1 to TRBJ1-4; D is possibly TRBD1 (6 bases). V lost 1 base, J lost 8 bases, and 17 bases lay in between. CDR1 is MGHDK and CDR2 is SYGVNS in the germline V gene. This CDR3 region has 16 residues. The CDR3 sequence is CASSEWSTGSAEKLFF. In DNA, the CDR3 is TGTGCCAGCAGTGAATGGTCGACAGGCTCTGCCGAAAAACTGTTTTTT.

This clone appeared once. The chain is built from TRBV28 and TRBJ1-5, with TRBD1 identical over 10 bases. Per the germline V gene, CDR1 is MDHEN and CDR2 is SYDVKM. V shed 5 bases, J shed 5 bases, and the junction held 6 bases outside the gene matches. CDR3 length: 15 amino acids. The CDR3 sequence is CASSPTGGLDQPQHF. The CDR3 DNA is TGTGCCAGCAGTCCGACAGGGGGCTTGGATCAGCCCCAGCATTTT.

CDR3 residues: CASSPRTGGKIGGQYF. CDR3 nucleotides: TGTGCCAGCAGTCCCAGGACAGGCGGGAAAATCGGCGGGCAGTACTTC. The chain employs TRBV27 and TRBJ2-7; D is perhaps TRBD1 (7 bases). Germline-derived CDR1 and CDR2 are MNHEY and SMNVEV (reference sequence). This CDR3 region has 16 residues. The V end lost 5 bases, the J end lost 9 bases, and 26 bases lay between the germline ends.

The chain joins TRBV5-1 to TRBJ1-4; 9 nucleotides match TRBD1. This CDR3 comprises 15 residues. V gave up 2 bases and J gave up 5 bases; unmatched junction bases: 4. CDR1 is SGHRS and CDR2 is YFSETQ in the germline V gene. CDR3 residues: CASSFIGTGNEKLFF. CDR3 in DNA: TGCGCCAGCAGCTTTATCGGGACAGGGAATGAAAAACTGTTTTTT.

This chain connects TRBV9 to TRBJ2-2; 9 bases match TRBD2. The CDR3 extends over 18 amino acids. Germline loops: CDR1 SGDLS, CDR2 YYNGEE. The ends lost 3 bases at V and 0 bases at J; junction bases unmatched: 9. The CDR3 coding sequence is TGTGCCAGCAGCGCCAAGCAACTAGCGGGTACGAACACCGGGGAGCTGTTTTTT. Translation gives CASSAKQLAGTNTGELFF. Filled out from reference TRBV9 and TRBJ2-2, the complete variable domain reads DSGVTQTPKHLITATGQRVTLRCSPRSGDLSVYWYQQSLDQGLQFLIQYYNGEERAKGNILERFSAQQFPDLHSELNLSSLELGDSALYFCASSAKQLAGTNTGELFFGEGSRLTVL.

The V call is TRBV2, the J call TRBJ1-1, with D perhaps TRBD1 (6 bases). Germline CDR1 is SNHLY and CDR2 is FYNNEI. Trimming took off 2 bases at V and 5 bases at J, with 15 bases between the two ends. There are 15 residues in the CDR3. The CDR3 bases are TGTGCCAGCAGTGAACCTGAGGGGGGGCGGACTGAAGCTTTCTTT. Translated: CASSEPEGGRTEAFF.

This chain connects TRBV5-1 to TRBJ2-7; 12 bases are shared with TRBD2. The V segment lost 4 bases and the J segment 4 bases; nucleotides outside the gene matches: 9. CDR3 length equals 16 residues. CDR1 is SGHRS and CDR2 is YFSETQ in the germline V gene. The CDR3 DNA is TGCGCCAGCAGCCCAGCTCTAGCGGGAGGGCCGTACGAGCAGTACTTC. It codes for CASSPALAGGPYEQYF. Variable domain in full (rest from reference TRBV5-1 and TRBJ2-7): KAGVTQTPRYLIKTRGQQVTLSCSPISGHRSVSWYQQTPGQGLQFLFEYFSETQRNKGNFPGRFSGRQFSNSRSEMNVSTLELGDSALYLCASSPALAGGPYEQYFGPGTRLTVT.

About this clone itself: Within the sample, other DNA sequences also encode this same CDR3. The chain joins TRBV4-3 to TRBJ1-2; D might be TRBD1 (6 bases). Trimming left V 4 bases short and J 2 bases short, with 8 bases between. Germline V lookup: CDR1 LGHNA, CDR2 YSLEER. CDR3 length equals 13 residues. The CDR3 loop is CASSLGQNYGYTF. The DNA of the CDR3 is TGCGCCAGCAGCCTCGGACAGAACTATGGCTACACCTTC.

This chain links TRBV28 with TRBJ1-2; 7 nucleotides agree with TRBD1. Germline CDR1 MDHEN, CDR2 SYDVKM. J was trimmed by 2 bases and V by 6 bases; bases with no gene match: 6. The CDR3 totals 14 residues. Here the CDR3 reads CASRRTGRNYGYTF. Here the CDR3 DNA reads TGTGCCAGCAGGCGGACAGGCCGAAACTATGGCTACACCTTC.

Written as DNA, the CDR3 is TGCGCCAGCAGCCAAGACCATGGAAACACCATATATTTT. Protein: CASSQDHGNTIYF. The chain links TRBV4-3 to TRBJ1-3; D call uncertain. The ends were cut back, 0 bases at V and 3 bases at J, with 3 bases in the middle. Germline V lookup: CDR1 LGHNA, CDR2 YSLEER. The length of the CDR3 is 13 residues.